A selection of T cell receptor beta chains follows, all from one sample in a study of blood T cell repertoires in COVID-19. Only in-frame clones appear in the TCRdb table, and some are missing; sequencing was by immunoSEQ multiplex PCR. The table shows roughly 100,000 clones, with approximately 80% occurring only once. Sequenced sample: peripheral blood. The source of these receptors is a man of 80 years or more with COVID-19, enrolled during active disease. Each CDR3 is given with its conserved first and last residue. The D gene is left open where the match is weak. Not all rows give a size; the values are once, few, many and, for expanded clones, a class.

d_call j_call clone_size v_call cdr3_aa cdr3_nt
TRBD1 TRBJ1-4 - TRBV27 CASSLRDSLNEKLFF TGTGCCAGCAGTTTACGGGACAGCCTTAATGAAAAACTGTTTTTT
- TRBJ2-1 - TRBV9 CASSPQATNNEQFF TGTGCCAGCAGCCCACAGGCTACTAACAATGAGCAGTTCTTC
- TRBJ2-7 - TRBV19 CASSSPGHSYEQYF TGTGCCAGTTCTTCACCGGGACATTCCTACGAGCAGTACTTC
- TRBJ1-5 - TRBV29-1 CSDLTGGEHQPQHF TGCAGCGACCTGACAGGTGGGGAGCATCAGCCCCAGCATTTT
- TRBJ1-1 once TRBV6-6 CASSTGSGREAFF TGTGCCAGCAGTACGGGGTCCGGCCGAGAAGCTTTCTTT
- TRBJ2-1 - TRBV7-2 CASSLSQVGHEQFF TGTGCCAGCAGCTTATCTCAGGTGGGTCATGAGCAGTTCTTC
- TRBJ2-2 - TRBV7-6 CASSRDNANTGELFF TGTGCCAGCAGTCGGGACAACGCGAACACCGGGGAGCTGTTTTTT
- TRBJ1-6 - TRBV28 CASSLTQVSSPLHF TGTGCCAGCAGTTTAACGCAGGTCTCTTCACCCCTCCACTTT
TRBD2 TRBJ2-1 - TRBV7-6 CASSPRGLAESNEQFF TGTGCCAGCAGCCCGAGAGGCCTAGCGGAGAGCAATGAGCAGTTCTTC
- TRBJ1-5 - TRBV28 CASSGGDNQPQHF TGTGCCAGCAGCGGCGGTGACAATCAGCCCCAGCATTTT
TRBD1 TRBJ2-2 - TRBV27 CATSGGRAGELFF TGTGCCACCTCAGGGGGTAGGGCCGGGGAGCTGTTTTTT
TRBD1 TRBJ2-5 once TRBV5-1 CASSFRDRGSGETQYF TGCGCCAGCAGCTTCCGGGACAGGGGTTCTGGGGAGACCCAGTACTTC
TRBD2 TRBJ2-3 few TRBV7-6 CASSSQAGGSTDTQYF TGTGCCAGCAGCTCCCAAGCGGGAGGGAGCACAGATACGCAGTATTTT
- TRBJ1-5 - TRBV27 CASSLGQFNQPQHF TGTGCCAGCAGTTTAGGACAGTTCAATCAGCCCCAGCATTTT
- TRBJ1-4 - TRBV28 CASSPFGYEKLFF TGTGCCAGCAGTCCGTTCGGGTATGAAAAACTGTTTTTT
TRBD2 TRBJ2-5 - TRBV7-3 CASSLRGGLAGFETQYF TGTGCCAGCAGCTTAAGAGGGGGTCTAGCGGGATTTGAGACCCAGTACTTC
- TRBJ2-1 once TRBV6-2/TRBV6-3 CASSYLGGRGDEQFF TGTGCCAGCAGTTACTTAGGGGGGAGGGGCGATGAGCAGTTCTTC
- TRBJ1-6 - TRBV28 CASSSQKDIAGGYNSPLHF TGTGCCAGCAGTTCGCAAAAAGACATAGCCGGGGGGTATAATTCACCCCTCCACTTT
- TRBJ1-5 once TRBV2 CASRRIGQPQHF TGTGCCAGCAGGAGGATAGGTCAGCCCCAGCATTTT
- TRBJ1-1 few TRBV7-9 CASSLAEVTVDTEAFF TGTGCCAGCAGCTTAGCCGAGGTCACGGTTGACACTGAAGCTTTCTTT
- TRBJ2-7 - TRBV7-2 CASSLLNGGSYEQYF TGTGCCAGCAGCTTGCTGAACGGCGGATCCTACGAGCAGTACTTC
TRBD2 TRBJ2-7 - TRBV5-1 CASRGGLAGARNEQYF TGCGCCAGCAGGGGAGGGCTAGCGGGGGCCCGGAACGAGCAGTACTTC
TRBD1 TRBJ1-6 - TRBV28 CASSGQGRGNSPLHF TGTGCCAGCAGTGGACAGGGACGGGGTAATTCACCCCTCCACTTT
- TRBJ2-3 - TRBV7-9 CASSANIDTQYF TGTGCCAGCAGCGCAAACATAGATACGCAGTATTTT
TRBD1 TRBJ1-5 few TRBV4-1 CASSHPLKGDRDQPQHF TGCGCCAGCAGCCACCCTCTGAAGGGGGACAGGGATCAGCCCCAGCATTTT
- TRBJ1-3 few TRBV4-2 CASSSTKEAGNTIYF TGTGCCAGCAGCTCGACCAAGGAGGCGGGAAACACCATATATTTT
TRBD2 TRBJ2-1 - TRBV5-6 CASSLGTSGSSYNEQFF TGTGCCAGCAGCTTGGGTACTAGCGGGAGCTCCTACAATGAGCAGTTCTTC
TRBD2 TRBJ2-1 - TRBV5-1 CASSLRASGSGSDEQFF TGCGCCAGCAGCTTGAGGGCTAGCGGGAGTGGAAGTGATGAGCAGTTCTTC
TRBD2 TRBJ2-1 few TRBV5-4 CASSFGTSGSDEQFF TGTGCCAGCAGCTTCGGGACTAGCGGGAGTGATGAGCAGTTCTTC
- TRBJ2-7 few TRBV9 CASSPGRNSYEQYF TGTGCCAGCAGTCCAGGTAGGAACTCCTACGAGCAGTACTTC